This TCR beta chain was retrieved from a study of cytomegalovirus exposure and HLA in healthy donors. Vbeta (60) and Jbeta (13) primers were used in the PCR. Profiled with immunoSEQ multiplex PCR; TCRdb holds only in-frame clones, not every one. This table has tens of thousands of clones, 78% appearing once. General observations from the study: Listed as cytomegalovirus-associated were roughly 180 TCR beta chains. A likely sequencing artifact accounted for one observed cluster of highly shared sequence variants. Confirmation was obtained in vitro that a few CMV-associated chains are specific for CMV antigens. A later examination showed that TCR association rates differed by HLA locus, with DRB1 most and HLA-C fewest.

Worth noting for this clone: No antigen is known for it.

Between the trimmed V and J ends, which lost 9 bases and 0 bases, there was a span of 17 bases. In germline, CDR1 is MNHNS, CDR2 SASEGT. The CDR3 has 15 residues. The chain recombines TRBV6-1 with TRBJ1-1; D remains ambiguous. Source material: PBMCs. This TCR came from a man aged 35 to 55 in good health and CMV-seronegative. Here the CDR3 DNA reads TGTGCCAGTTTCCCGACGGCAGGAATGAACACTGAAGCTTTCTTT. It specifies CASFPTAGMNTEAFF.